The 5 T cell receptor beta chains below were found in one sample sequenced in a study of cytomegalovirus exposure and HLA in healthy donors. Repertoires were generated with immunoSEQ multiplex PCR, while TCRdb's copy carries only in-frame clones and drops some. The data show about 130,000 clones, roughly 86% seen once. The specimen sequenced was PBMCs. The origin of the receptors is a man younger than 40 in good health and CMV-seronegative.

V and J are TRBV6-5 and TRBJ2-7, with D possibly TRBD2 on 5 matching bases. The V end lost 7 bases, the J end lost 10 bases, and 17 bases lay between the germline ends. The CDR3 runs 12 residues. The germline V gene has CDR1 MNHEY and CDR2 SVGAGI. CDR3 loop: CASTRPLGVQYF. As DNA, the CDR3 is TGTGCCAGCACCCGCCCCTTGGGAGTTCAGTACTTC.

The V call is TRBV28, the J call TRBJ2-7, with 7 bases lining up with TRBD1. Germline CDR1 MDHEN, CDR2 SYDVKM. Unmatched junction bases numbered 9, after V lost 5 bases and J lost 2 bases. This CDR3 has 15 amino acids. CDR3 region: CASSLPGTAAYEQYF. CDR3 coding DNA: TGTGCCAGCAGTCTCCCTGGGACAGCAGCCTACGAGCAGTACTTC.

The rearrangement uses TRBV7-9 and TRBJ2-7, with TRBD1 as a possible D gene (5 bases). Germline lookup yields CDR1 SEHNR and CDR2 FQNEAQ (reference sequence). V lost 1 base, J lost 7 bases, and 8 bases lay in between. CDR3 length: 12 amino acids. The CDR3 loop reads CASSLGWTEQYF. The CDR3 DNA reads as TGTGCCAGCAGCTTAGGGTGGACAGAGCAGTACTTC.

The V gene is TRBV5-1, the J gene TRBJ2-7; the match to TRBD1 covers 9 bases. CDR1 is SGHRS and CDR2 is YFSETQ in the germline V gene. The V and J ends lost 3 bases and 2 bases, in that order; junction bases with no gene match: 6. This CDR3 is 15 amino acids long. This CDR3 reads CASSSSGTGTYEQYF. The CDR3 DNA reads TGCGCCAGCAGCTCCTCCGGGACAGGGACCTACGAGCAGTACTTC.

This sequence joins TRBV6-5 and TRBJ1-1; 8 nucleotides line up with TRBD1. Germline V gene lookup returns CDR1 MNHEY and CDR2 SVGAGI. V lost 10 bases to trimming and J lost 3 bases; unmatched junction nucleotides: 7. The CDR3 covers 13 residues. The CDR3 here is CAIRGQGDTEAFF. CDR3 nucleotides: TGTGCCATCAGAGGACAGGGCGACACTGAAGCTTTCTTT.